This entry describes one T cell receptor (beta chain). These data originate in a study of blood T cell repertoires in COVID-19. Overall study context: T cells, B-cell-depleted T cells, or PBMCs provided the cDNA or gDNA that served as material.

Membership in each cohort depended on participant-reported clinical history. Recovered status applied to Cohort 3 donors who had two consecutive negative PCRs. It also applied to those with clearance or with symptom resolution. In the original analysis: Cell counts per sample came from amplifying reference gene primers. Here immunoSEQ multiplex PCR was the method, and the copy in TCRdb shows in-frame clones only, minus some. Clonal size and the V and J genes are those of that table, whereas D and trimming came from the DNA. The table lists 200,000 to 250,000 clones, roughly 87% of them singletons. The material sequenced was PBMCs or T cells enriched from blood (not recorded which). The origin of this receptor is a man in his thirties or forties who had recovered from COVID-19.

This CDR3 reads CASSRTGERTNYGYTF. CDR3 DNA: TGTGCCAGCAGCCGGACAGGGGAGAGGACCAACTATGGCTACACCTTC. The chain is built from TRBV9 and TRBJ1-2; 9 bases map to TRBD1. CDR3 size: 16 residues. Germline lookup yields CDR1 SGDLS and CDR2 YYNGEE. V shed 4 bases, J shed 2 bases, and the junction held 9 bases outside the gene matches.